This T cell receptor (beta chain) was sequenced for a study of blood T cell repertoires in COVID-19. Study information: PBMCs, B-cell-depleted T cells, or T cells provided the cDNA or gDNA that made up the material.

Per the original data handling: How many nucleated cells were present was estimated from reference gene primer amplification. Sequencing was performed with immunoSEQ multiplex PCR; in TCRdb, only in-frame clones are kept and a portion is missing. The D gene and trimming were derived from the DNA, and the V and J assignments and clone size from that table. The sample has around 260,000 clones, around four fifths seen once. CDR3 size: 15 residues. CDR1 is SGHRS and CDR2 is YFSETQ in the germline V gene. V gave up 1 base and J gave up 1 base; unmatched junction bases: 2. This TCR came from a man aged 55-75 years who had recovered from COVID-19. The chain couples TRBV5-1 to TRBJ2-3, with 8 bases matching TRBD2. The specimen was peripheral blood. The CDR3 protein is CASSLWTSRTDTQYF. CDR3 DNA: TGCGCCAGCAGCTTGTGGACTAGCCGCACAGATACGCAGTATTTT.